This is a list of T cell receptor beta chains from one sample in a study of cytomegalovirus exposure and HLA in healthy donors. The repertoire was sequenced with immunoSEQ multiplex PCR; TCRdb's copy has only in-frame clones and lacks some. This table holds roughly 110,000 clones, roughly 77% found once. Sequenced sample: PBMCs. The receptors here all came from a man in his forties in good health and CMV-seronegative. The CDR3 runs from the conserved cysteine through the conserved F or W. A D gene is named only where the DNA matches it firmly. Clone size, where shown, is once, few, many, or a class for clones that have expanded.

J: TRBJ1-6; V: TRBV6-1; size: .; D: .; CDR3: CASSDRYSPLHF; DNA: TGTGCCAGCAGTGACAGGTATTCACCCCTCCACTTT
J: TRBJ2-1; V: TRBV7-3; size: once; D: TRBD2; CDR3: CASSSTAGGPVNEQFF; DNA: TGTGCCAGCAGCTCCACAGCGGGGGGGCCCGTGAATGAGCAGTTCTTC
J: TRBJ2-3; V: TRBV5-1; size: .; D: TRBD1; CDR3: CASSLGFGQGVTDTQYF; DNA: TGCGCCAGCAGCTTGGGCTTTGGACAGGGTGTGACAGATACGCAGTATTTT
J: TRBJ1-2; V: TRBV2; size: few; D: .; CDR3: CASTNQQVNYGYTF; DNA: TGTGCCAGCACGAACCAACAGGTTAACTATGGCTACACCTTC
J: TRBJ2-7; V: TRBV25-1; size: .; D: .; CDR3: CASSDDRTYEQYF; DNA: TGTGCCAGCAGTGATGACAGGACCTACGAGCAGTACTTC
J: TRBJ1-1; V: TRBV5-1; size: .; D: .; CDR3: CASSLAGGGYTEAFF; DNA: TGCGCCAGCAGCTTGGCTGGGGGAGGGTACACTGAAGCTTTCTTT
J: TRBJ1-2; V: TRBV10-3; size: .; D: TRBD1; CDR3: CAISETTGEGYTF; DNA: TGTGCCATCAGTGAAACGACAGGGGAAGGCTACACCTTC
J: TRBJ1-1; V: TRBV2; size: .; D: .; CDR3: CASDRLNTEAFF; DNA: TGTGCCAGCGACAGACTGAACACTGAAGCTTTCTTT
J: TRBJ1-1; V: TRBV19; size: few; D: TRBD1; CDR3: CASLGRPRGFTEAFF; DNA: TGTGCCAGCCTGGGGAGACCCAGGGGGTTTACTGAAGCTTTCTTT
J: TRBJ2-7; V: TRBV7-9; size: .; D: .; CDR3: CASSLGGRWDEQYF; DNA: TGTGCCAGCAGCTTAGGAGGGCGGTGGGACGAGCAGTACTTC
J: TRBJ2-7; V: TRBV4-1; size: .; D: TRBD1; CDR3: CASSQVLGQGVYEQYF; DNA: TGCGCCAGCAGCCAAGTCTTAGGACAGGGTGTCTACGAGCAGTACTTC
J: TRBJ1-6; V: TRBV5-1; size: .; D: TRBD1; CDR3: CASKRDSSYNSPLHF; DNA: TGCGCCAGCAAAAGGGACAGCTCCTATAATTCACCCCTCCACTTT
J: TRBJ1-1; V: TRBV5-6; size: few; D: .; CDR3: CASSREGRTEAFF; DNA: TGTGCCAGCAGCCGGGAAGGTCGAACTGAAGCTTTCTTT
J: TRBJ2-3; V: TRBV11-3; size: .; D: .; CDR3: CASSYDRTGSDTQYF; DNA: TGTGCCAGCAGCTACGACAGAACCGGGTCCGATACGCAGTATTTT
J: TRBJ1-4; V: TRBV18; size: few; D: TRBD1; CDR3: CASRTGLNEKLFF; DNA: TGTGCCAGCCGGACAGGGCTTAATGAAAAACTGTTTTTT
J: TRBJ1-5; V: TRBV19; size: once; D: TRBD1; CDR3: CASSPGQGGQPQHF; DNA: TGTGCCAGTAGTCCCGGACAGGGAGGCCAGCCCCAGCATTTT
J: TRBJ2-2; V: TRBV11-2; size: .; D: TRBD1; CDR3: CASRKYRGQNTGELFF; DNA: TGTGCCAGCAGGAAGTACAGGGGGCAGAACACCGGGGAGCTGTTTTTT
J: TRBJ1-1; V: TRBV6-1; size: .; D: TRBD1; CDR3: CASSLNQGVTEAFF; DNA: TGTGCCAGCAGTCTCAACCAGGGGGTCACTGAAGCTTTCTTT
J: TRBJ1-5; V: TRBV6-5; size: few; D: TRBD1; CDR3: CASGTGNNQPQHF; DNA: TGTGCCAGCGGGACAGGCAACAATCAGCCCCAGCATTTT
J: TRBJ1-1; V: TRBV5-1; size: .; D: .; CDR3: CASSLRGTDTEAFF; DNA: TGCGCCAGCAGCTTGAGGGGGACGGACACTGAAGCTTTCTTT
J: TRBJ1-3; V: TRBV7-8; size: .; D: .; CDR3: CASSFSGLNSGNTIYF; DNA: TGTGCCAGCAGCTTCAGTGGTTTGAACTCTGGAAACACCATATATTTT